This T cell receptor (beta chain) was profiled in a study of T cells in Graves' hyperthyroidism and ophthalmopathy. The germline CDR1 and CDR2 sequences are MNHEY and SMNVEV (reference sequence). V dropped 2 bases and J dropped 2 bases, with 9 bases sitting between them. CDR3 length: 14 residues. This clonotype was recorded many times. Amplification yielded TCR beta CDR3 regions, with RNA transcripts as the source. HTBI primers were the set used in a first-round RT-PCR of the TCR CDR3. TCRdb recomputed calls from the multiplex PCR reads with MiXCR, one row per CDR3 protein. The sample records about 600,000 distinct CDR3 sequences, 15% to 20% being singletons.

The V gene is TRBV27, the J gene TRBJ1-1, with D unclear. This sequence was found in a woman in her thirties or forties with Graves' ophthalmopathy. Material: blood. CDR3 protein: CASSLMAGNTEAFF. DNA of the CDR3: TGTGCCAGCAGTTTAATGGCGGGAAACACTGAAGCTTTCTTT.